Sequencing of this TCR beta chain was carried out in a study of blood T cell repertoires in COVID-19. Study context: T cells, B-cell-depleted T cells, or PBMCs provided the cDNA or gDNA that served as material.

The V gene's germline CDR1 is MNHEY and CDR2 SVGAGI. Trimming removed 2 bases from V and 5 bases from J, with 9 bases in between. This CDR3 spans 13 amino acids. Produced via immunoSEQ multiplex PCR; TCRdb's table is partial and in-frame only. The sample records some 380,000 clones, more than 75% being singletons. The chain couples TRBV6-5 to TRBJ1-2; TRBD1 might be the D (5 bases). This receptor was obtained from a man aged 30-40 years who had recovered from COVID-19. The sequencing input was PBMCs or T cells enriched from blood (not recorded which). This CDR3 reads CASSYSREYGYTF. The CDR3 DNA sequence: TGTGCCAGCAGTTACAGCAGGGAATATGGCTACACCTTC.